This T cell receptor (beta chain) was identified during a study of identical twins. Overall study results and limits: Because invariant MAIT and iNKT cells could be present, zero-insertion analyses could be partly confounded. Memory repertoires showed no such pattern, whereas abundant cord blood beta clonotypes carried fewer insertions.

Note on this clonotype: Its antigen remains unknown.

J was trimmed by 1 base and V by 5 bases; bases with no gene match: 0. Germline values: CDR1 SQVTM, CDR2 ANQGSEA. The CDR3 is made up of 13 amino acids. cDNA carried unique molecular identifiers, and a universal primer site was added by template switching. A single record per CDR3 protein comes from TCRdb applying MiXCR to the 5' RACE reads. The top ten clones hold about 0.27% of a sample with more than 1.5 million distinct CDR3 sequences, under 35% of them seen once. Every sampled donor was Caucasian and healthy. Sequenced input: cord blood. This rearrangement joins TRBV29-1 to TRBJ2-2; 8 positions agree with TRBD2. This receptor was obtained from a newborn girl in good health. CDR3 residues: CSVLAGNTGELFF. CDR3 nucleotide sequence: TGCAGCGTTCTAGCGGGGAACACCGGGGAGCTGTTTTTT.